This TCR beta chain emerged from a study of blood T cell repertoires in COVID-19. About the study: The samples span acute and convalescent COVID-19 from the United States, Italy and Spain. Sources were T cells, B-cell-depleted T cells, or PBMCs; the material itself was cDNA or gDNA.

The germline V gene encodes CDR1 LNHDA and CDR2 SQIVND (reference sequence). The CDR3 totals 19 residues. V was pared by 2 bases and J by 4 bases, with 24 bases between. A few counts support this clone. Profiling relied on immunoSEQ multiplex PCR, and the TCRdb table lists in-frame clones only, not all of them. The sample records about 340,000 clones, 86% being singletons. This clonotype originated in a woman aged 60 to 75 with COVID-19, enrolled during active disease. Sequences were obtained from peripheral blood. V is TRBV19 and J is TRBJ1-5, with D possibly matching TRBD1 (6 bases). CDR3 protein: CASSILPRSPGEKNQPQHF. Written as DNA, the CDR3 is TGTGCCAGTAGTATACTACCCAGAAGCCCAGGGGAAAAGAATCAGCCCCAGCATTTT.